This T cell receptor (beta chain) stems from a study of blood T cell repertoires in COVID-19. The method was immunoSEQ multiplex PCR; TCRdb's version includes in-frame clones alone and lacks a portion of them. The repertoire includes around 150,000 clones, 80% of them detected once, and 3% to 3.5% sits in the top ten. The TCR comes from an older woman who had recovered from COVID-19. Sequencing used PBMCs or T cells enriched from blood (not recorded which).

The CDR3 nucleotides are TGTGCCAGCAGCTTATTCGGGGACACTGAAGCTTTCTTT. Encoded protein: CASSLFGDTEAFF. The rearrangement links TRBV7-3 to TRBJ1-1, with no clear D. CDR1 SGHTA and CDR2 FQGTGA come from the germline V gene. With 2 bases removed from V and 3 bases from J, the gap between germline ends came to 7 bases. The CDR3 is 13 amino acids.